This T cell receptor (beta chain) comes out of a study of blood T cell repertoires in COVID-19. The CDR3 is made up of 14 amino acids. Trimming left V 6 bases short and J 5 bases short, with 16 bases between. Germline values: CDR1 LGHDT, CDR2 YNNKEL (reference sequence). Original analysis: Reference gene primers were amplified, and this amplification served to estimate nucleated cell counts. Clones were sequenced by immunoSEQ multiplex PCR, and TCRdb holds only the in-frame ones, with some missing. V and J calls and clone size are as listed in that table; D and trimming were resolved from the DNA. Here the sample spans roughly 100,000 clones, 65% to 90% being singletons.

This clonotype originated in an older man with acute or convalescent COVID-19. Sequenced input: peripheral blood. The chain links TRBV3-1 (or the pseudogene TRBV3-2) to TRBJ1-1; a weak D match, TRBD1 (6 bases). CDR3 DNA sequence: TGTGCCAGCAGAGATACAGGGAGTGAAACTGAAGCTTTCTTT. This sequence encodes CASRDTGSETEAFF.